This T cell receptor beta chain was observed in a study of blood T cell repertoires in COVID-19. The overall study: From the United States, Italy and Spain came samples of acute and convalescent COVID-19.

Seattle-derived patients entered the study during active infection and were followed longitudinally. Source study methods: Estimation of nucleated cell counts relied on the amplification of reference gene primers. Data came from immunoSEQ multiplex PCR; TCRdb stores just in-frame clones and leaves some out. Clone size and the V and J calls come from that table; the DNA yielded D and trimming. The table has about 370,000 clones, roughly nine tenths seen once. The germline gives CDR1 MNHEY, CDR2 SMNVEV (reference sequence). The CDR3 sequence is 15 residues long. The junction had 11 bases not matched to a gene; V was cut back by 4 bases and J by 7 bases.

The TCR was taken from a woman in her twenties or thirties with COVID-19, enrolled during active disease. The chain uses TRBV27 and TRBJ2-7; TRBD1 matches at 9 bases. Sequencing was performed on peripheral blood. DNA of the CDR3: TGTGCCAGCAGTTGGAATCCACAGGGGGCTTGGGAGCAGTACTTC. Translation: CASSWNPQGAWEQYF.